Following are 15 T cell receptor beta chains from one sample sequenced in a study of Ad26.COV2.S vaccination and SARS-CoV-2 variants. Specified treatment: roughly 18 received Ad26.COV2.S at low or high dose, single or two shots; five or six received placebo; per-sample allocation not given. Sampling occurred on day 63 after the first vaccine or placebo injection. The data were produced by immunoSEQ multiplex PCR, yet TCRdb's version contains in-frame clones alone and is incomplete. This table has about 400,000 clones, 83% appearing once. Sequenced here: peripheral blood, sampled in a trial of Ad26.COV2.S vaccine versus placebo. The receptor set was obtained from a person aged 18 to 65 who received the Ad26.COV2.S COVID-19 vaccine or a placebo.

The chain uses TRBV6-5 and TRBJ2-7; D assignment may be TRBD1 or TRBD2 (5 bases each). V was pared by 6 bases and J by 2 bases, with 17 bases between. Germline assignment: CDR1 MNHEY and CDR2 SVGAGI. This CDR3 region has 15 residues. The CDR3, as DNA: TGTGCCAGCAGCCCAAGTTGGGGGTTAACCTACGAGCAGTACTTC. Amino acids: CASSPSWGLTYEQYF.

The chain couples TRBV23-1 to TRBJ2-7; no clear D. TRBV23-1 is annotated as an ORF whose role is uncertain. V was trimmed by 2 bases and J by 5 bases, leaving 10 bases between them. This CDR3 comprises 13 residues. The CDR3 bases are TGCGCCAGCAGTCAACCAACACCGAACGAGCAGTACTTC. Translated: CASSQPTPNEQYF.

This rearrangement joins TRBV10-3 to TRBJ1-1, with D possibly being TRBD1 (6 bases). V dropped 0 bases and J dropped 10 bases, with 6 bases sitting between them. Looked up from germline, CDR1 is ENHRY and CDR2 is SYGVKD. The CDR3 totals 11 residues. The CDR3 coding sequence is TGTGCCATCAGTGAGTCAGGGGGAGCTTTCTTT. It codes for CAISESGGAFF.

This chain uses TRBV5-4 with TRBJ2-3, with D uncertain. The V gene's germline CDR1 is SGHNT and CDR2 YYREEE (reference sequence). The CDR3 spans 15 residues. Trimming left V 0 bases short and J 0 bases short, with 8 bases between. CDR3 in DNA: TGTGCCAGCAGCTTGGGACTGACTAGCACAGATACGCAGTATTTT. This codes for CASSLGLTSTDTQYF.

V is TRBV19 and J is TRBJ1-2; 8 bases line up with TRBD1. The CDR3 has 14 amino acids. J gave up 5 bases and V 4 bases, and 6 bases lay outside the gene matches. Germline V gives CDR1 LNHDA, CDR2 SQIVND (reference sequence). CDR3 DNA: TGTGCCAGTAGTAACAGGGGGAGCCCTTATGGCTACACCTTC. Translating it yields CASSNRGSPYGYTF.

The rearrangement links TRBV27 to TRBJ1-2, with 9 bases fitting TRBD1. The junction had 18 bases not matched to a gene; V was cut back by 6 bases and J by 7 bases. Germline V gene data show CDR1 as MNHEY and CDR2 as SMNVEV (reference sequence). The CDR3 runs 17 residues. CDR3 amino acids: CASSSLLNLQGASGYTF. The CDR3, as DNA: TGTGCCAGCAGCTCCCTACTAAACCTACAGGGGGCAAGTGGCTACACCTTC.

This clone showed up just once. The rearrangement uses TRBV3-1 (or the pseudogene TRBV3-2) and TRBJ2-1; TRBD1 agrees at 7 bases. Germline CDR1 LGHDT, CDR2 YNNKEL (reference sequence). The CDR3 has 15 amino acids. V lost 2 bases, J lost 2 bases, and 3 bases stayed unmatched. CDR3 in amino acids: CASSQRDRAYNEQFF. The DNA for the CDR3 is TGTGCCAGCAGCCAACGGGACAGAGCCTACAATGAGCAGTTCTTC.

The chain recombines TRBV2 with TRBJ2-7, with D maybe TRBD2 (5 bases). This CDR3 has 15 amino acids. Germline CDR1 reads SNHLY; CDR2 reads FYNNEI. V gave up 5 bases and J gave up 4 bases, with 18 bases separating them. The DNA for the CDR3 is TGTGCCAGCAGTCAGGCTTGGAGGAATCTTTACGAGCAGTACTTC. Translation gives CASSQAWRNLYEQYF.

This rearrangement joins TRBV11-3 to TRBJ2-3, with D unclear. Looked up from germline, CDR1 is SGHNT and CDR2 is YENEEA. The V and J ends lost 5 bases and 1 base respectively, with 10 bases between them. CDR3 length: 14 amino acids. CDR3 bases: TGTGCCAGCAGCCCTGGTTGGGGCACAGATACGCAGTATTTT. This codes for CASSPGWGTDTQYF.

The V gene is TRBV5-8, the J gene TRBJ1-5; D is unclear. The CDR3 extends over 14 amino acids. The V gene's germline CDR1 is SGHTS and CDR2 YDEGEE. Trimming took off 0 bases at V and 5 bases at J, with 9 bases between the two ends. CDR3 sequence: CASSLGSRDQPQHF. The CDR3 DNA is TGTGCCAGCAGCTTGGGAAGTCGGGATCAGCCCCAGCATTTT.

The chain joins TRBV7-8 to TRBJ2-7, with a weak D call TRBD1 (5 bases). CDR1 is SGHVS, CDR2 FQNEAQ, per germline. V was cut by 6 bases and J by 2 bases, with 17 bases left in between. The CDR3 covers 15 residues. The CDR3 DNA follows: TGTGCCAGCAGTATACGCGAGCTGGGGCCCTACGAGCAGTACTTC. Residues: CASSIRELGPYEQYF.

This clone was seen only a few times. J is TRBJ2-3 and V is TRBV5-1; 15 bases align to TRBD2. The CDR3 sequence is 15 residues long. CDR1 SGHRS and CDR2 YFSETQ come from the germline V gene. V lost 3 bases, J lost 10 bases, and 6 bases stayed unmatched. The CDR3 nucleotides are TGCGCCAGCAGCTCCGGACTAGCGGGAGGGCAAGCGCAGTATTTT. This encodes CASSSGLAGGQAQYF.

This clone was seen just once. The gene calls are TRBV29-1 and TRBJ1-2; D possibly corresponds to TRBD1 (6 bases). There are 14 residues in the CDR3. In germline, CDR1 is SQVTM, CDR2 ANQGSEA. V was clipped by 5 bases and J by 6 bases, with 19 bases between them. CDR3 loop: CSVYRDTHRHGYTF. In DNA, the CDR3 is TGCAGCGTTTACCGGGACACCCATCGTCATGGCTACACCTTC.

This chain joins TRBV12-5 and TRBJ2-7; 12 bases fit TRBD2. V lost 6 bases to trimming and J lost 5 bases; unmatched junction nucleotides: 20. This CDR3 is built from 19 residues. The germline V gene has CDR1 LGHNT and CDR2 FRNRAP. CDR3 DNA sequence: TGTGCTAGTGGCCGCCCCCAAGGAAGACTAGCGGGAGATACCCACGAGCAGTACTTC. Amino acid sequence: CASGRPQGRLAGDTHEQYF.

CDR3 amino acids: CASSPGGVGDSNQPQHF. In DNA form, the CDR3 reads TGTGCCAGCAGCCCTGGGGGGGTAGGGGATAGCAATCAGCCCCAGCATTTT. This chain joins TRBV11-2 and TRBJ1-5, with D possibly matching TRBD1 (5 bases). CDR3 length: 17 residues. Looked up from germline, CDR1 is SGHAT and CDR2 is FQNNGV. V was cut by 5 bases and J by 0 bases, with 17 bases left in between. Full variable domain (outside the CDR3, taken from reference TRBV11-2 and TRBJ1-5): EAGVAQSPRYKIIEKRQSVAFWCNPISGHATLYWYQQILGQGPKLLIQFQNNGVVDDSQLPKDRFSAERLKGVDSTLKIQPAKLEDSAVYLCASSPGGVGDSNQPQHFGDGTRLSIL.